One T cell receptor (beta chain) is described in this entry. It lacks a known antigen. The method behind the library was 5' RACE. Each TCR library was prepared from 3,500 to 4,500 ng of total RNA. For each sample, cDNA synthesis with SMARTScribe reverse transcriptase was split into eight separate reactions. During cDNA synthesis, template switching was used to introduce unique molecular identifiers that contained a 6-nucleotide sample barcode. TCRalpha and TCRbeta cDNA was amplified in two nested PCRs of around 15 and 9 cycles, and bead purification was carried out after each PCR. Before amplification, the cDNA was treated with uracil DNA-glycosylase and purified using the QIAquick PCR purification kit. The second PCR added Illumina TruSeq-compatible adapters along with sample-specific barcodes. Library quality and concentration were checked on TapeStation and Qubit, and libraries were pooled at about 5 ng each. The pooled libraries were sequenced with 2 x 100 bp reads and custom sequencing primers on an Illumina HiSeq2500 single-index Rapid Run. The published analysis was carried out like this. MiGEC version 1.2.6 was used for UMI-based consensus assembly, which corrected PCR and sequencing errors. MiXCR version 2.1.1 handled V(D)J alignment, clonotype assembly and CDR3 extraction. Normalisation of gene usage, clonotype sharing and MAIT/NKT TCR abundance was achieved by analysing the top 1000, 10 000 and 20 000 clonotypes per sample. Diversity was computed as the inverse Simpson index with the vegan R package after downsampling to 27 000 UMIs. Paired Mann-Whitney U tests on discordant twin pairs were used, with Benjamini-Hochberg multiple-testing correction. Following TCRdb reprocessing, every CDR3 protein sequence forms one entry, and DNA is not provided. The V and J calls shown here were made by TCRdb, not taken from the authors' results. The sample's records list roughly 200,000 distinct CDR3 sequences. In total, the top ten clones hold approximately 1.6% of the sample.

The data derive from a study of monozygotic twins with inflammatory bowel disease (dated by TCRdb to the late 2010s). In the study overall: A total of about 28 monozygotic twin pairs were included in the full study, comprising nine German pairs (four IBD-concordant, five IBD-discordant) and 19 IBD-discordant Danish pairs. Within discordant pairs, disease-associated traits were sought mainly by comparing IBD patients with their genetically identical healthy co-twins. Each individual had, on average, about 151 000 unique TCRalpha sequences and 181 000 unique TCRbeta sequences available for analysis. The research as a whole found: TCRbeta repertoire diversity, by inverse Simpson index, was decreased in IBD patients compared with their healthy co-twins. Compared with healthy twins, IBD patients had fewer clonotypes in common with other individuals, a difference most pronounced in patients showing signs of disease activity. Differing immunosuppressive treatments among patients may have added background noise and inter-individual variability to the repertoires. No single strong signal or clonotype linked to IBD turned up in the results, so the idea that one exists was not supported. The analysis was unable to tell apart different T cell subtypes. Repertoire similarity did not differ between concordant and discordant twins, which could be due to limited statistical power.

From each donor, an approximately 2.5 ml peripheral blood sample was collected into PAXgene tubes and kept at -80 degrees C. Without T cell sorting, total RNA was isolated from whole blood using the PAXgene blood miRNA kit on an automated QIAcube. Deep TCRalpha and TCRbeta repertoire profiling with unique molecular barcoding was performed on peripheral blood of monozygotic twin pairs concordant or discordant for inflammatory bowel disease. Smoking habits were recorded for all twin pairs, and each individual was classified as a current, former or never smoker. The receptor was isolated from a human donor with ulcerative colitis or Crohn's disease, or a healthy co-twin of an affected twin (not recorded which). The sequencing input was blood.

The CDR3 region reads CSVVGVLNTEAFF. This chain is built from TRBV29-1 and TRBJ1-1; TCRdb gives TRBD1 as the D gene, but with no DNA this cannot be confirmed. CDR1 and CDR2, looked up from the germline V gene, are SQVTM and ANQGSEA. The CDR3 starts with the cysteine, ends with the phenylalanine, and has 13 residues. No DNA accompanies this entry.